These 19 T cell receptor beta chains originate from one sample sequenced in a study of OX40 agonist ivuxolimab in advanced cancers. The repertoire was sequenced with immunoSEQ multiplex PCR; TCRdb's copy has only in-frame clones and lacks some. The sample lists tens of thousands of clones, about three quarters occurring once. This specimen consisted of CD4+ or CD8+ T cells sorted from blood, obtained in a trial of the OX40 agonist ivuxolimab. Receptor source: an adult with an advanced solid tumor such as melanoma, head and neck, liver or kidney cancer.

The CDR3 DNA sequence: TGCAGTGCTGGAAAGGATGGCTACACCTTC. It codes for CSAGKDGYTF. The V gene is TRBV20-1, the J gene TRBJ1-2; no clear D gene. CDR1 DFQATT and CDR2 SNEGSKA come from the germline V gene (reference sequence). The V and J ends lost 5 bases and 6 bases respectively, with 7 bases between them. CDR3 size: 10 residues.

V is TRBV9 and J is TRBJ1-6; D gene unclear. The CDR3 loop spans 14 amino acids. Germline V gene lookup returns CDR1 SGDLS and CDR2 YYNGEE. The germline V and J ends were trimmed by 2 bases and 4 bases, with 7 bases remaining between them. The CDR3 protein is CASSVGDYNSPLHF. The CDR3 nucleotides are TGTGCCAGCAGCGTCGGGGATTATAATTCACCCCTCCACTTT.

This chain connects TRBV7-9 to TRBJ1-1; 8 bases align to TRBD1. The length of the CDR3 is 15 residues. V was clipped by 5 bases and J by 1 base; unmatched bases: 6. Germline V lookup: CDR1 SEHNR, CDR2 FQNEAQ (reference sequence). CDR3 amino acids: CASSQSGTGNTEAFF. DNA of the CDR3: TGTGCCAGCAGCCAATCCGGGACAGGGAACACTGAAGCTTTCTTT.

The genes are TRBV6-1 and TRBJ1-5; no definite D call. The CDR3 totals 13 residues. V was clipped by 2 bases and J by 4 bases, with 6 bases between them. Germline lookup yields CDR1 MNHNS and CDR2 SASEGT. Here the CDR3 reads CASSEPGNQPQHF. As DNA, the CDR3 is TGTGCCAGCAGTGAACCAGGAAATCAGCCCCAGCATTTT.

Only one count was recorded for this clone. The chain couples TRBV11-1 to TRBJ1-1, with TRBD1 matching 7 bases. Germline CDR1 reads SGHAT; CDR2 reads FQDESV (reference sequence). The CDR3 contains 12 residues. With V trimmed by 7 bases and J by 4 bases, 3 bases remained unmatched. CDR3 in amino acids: CASNRGGTEAFF. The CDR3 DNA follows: TGTGCCAGCAACAGGGGCGGCACTGAAGCTTTCTTT.

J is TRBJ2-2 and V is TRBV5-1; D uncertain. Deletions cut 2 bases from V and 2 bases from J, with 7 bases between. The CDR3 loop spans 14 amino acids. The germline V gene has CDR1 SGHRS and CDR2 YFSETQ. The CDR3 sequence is CASSLDVNTGELFF. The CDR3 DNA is TGCGCCAGCAGCTTAGACGTAAACACCGGGGAGCTGTTTTTT.

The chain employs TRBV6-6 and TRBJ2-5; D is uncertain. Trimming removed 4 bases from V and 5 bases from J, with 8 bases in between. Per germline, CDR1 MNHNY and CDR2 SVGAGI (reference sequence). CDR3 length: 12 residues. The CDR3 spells CASSSTVETQYF. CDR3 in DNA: TGTGCCAGCAGTTCAACGGTTGAGACCCAGTACTTC.

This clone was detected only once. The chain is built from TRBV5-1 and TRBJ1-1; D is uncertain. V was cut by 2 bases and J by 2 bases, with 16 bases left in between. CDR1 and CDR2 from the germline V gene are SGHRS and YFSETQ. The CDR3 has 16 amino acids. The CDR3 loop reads CASSFFGERSNTEAFF. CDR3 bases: TGCGCCAGCAGCTTCTTCGGGGAACGATCTAACACTGAAGCTTTCTTT.

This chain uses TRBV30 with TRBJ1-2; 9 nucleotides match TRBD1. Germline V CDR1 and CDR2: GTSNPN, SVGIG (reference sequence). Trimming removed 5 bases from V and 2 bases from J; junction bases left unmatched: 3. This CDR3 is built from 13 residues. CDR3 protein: CAWSTGGNYGYTF. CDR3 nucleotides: TGTGCCTGGTCCACAGGGGGCAACTATGGCTACACCTTC.

This CDR3 is CAWSGGARGGTNEQFF. DNA of the CDR3: TGTGCCTGGAGTGGAGGGGCACGGGGGGGGACGAATGAGCAGTTCTTC. The rearrangement links TRBV30 to TRBJ2-1, with 8 nucleotides matching TRBD2. Germline loops: CDR1 GTSNPN, CDR2 SVGIG (reference sequence). This CDR3 region has 16 residues. V lost 1 base to trimming and J lost 7 bases; unmatched junction nucleotides: 12.

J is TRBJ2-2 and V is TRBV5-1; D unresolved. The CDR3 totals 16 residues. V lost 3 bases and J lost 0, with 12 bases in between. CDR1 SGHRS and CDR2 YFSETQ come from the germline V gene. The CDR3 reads CASSSPPTTNTGELFF. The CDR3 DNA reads TGCGCCAGCAGCTCCCCTCCTACTACGAACACCGGGGAGCTGTTTTTT.

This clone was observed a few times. CDR3 sequence: CASRVWGASTDTQYF. CDR3 DNA: TGCGCCAGCAGGGTGTGGGGGGCTAGCACAGATACGCAGTATTTT. The genes are TRBV5-1 and TRBJ2-3; possibly TRBD1 or TRBD2 for D (6 bases each). Trimming removed 5 bases at V and 0 bases at J, with 13 bases between. There are 15 residues in the CDR3. Germline assignment: CDR1 SGHRS and CDR2 YFSETQ.

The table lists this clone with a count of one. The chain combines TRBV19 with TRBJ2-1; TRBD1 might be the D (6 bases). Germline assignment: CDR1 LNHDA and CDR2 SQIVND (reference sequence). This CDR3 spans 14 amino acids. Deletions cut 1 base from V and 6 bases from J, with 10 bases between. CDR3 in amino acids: CASSIVGTTNEQFF. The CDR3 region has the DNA TGTGCCAGTAGTATAGTAGGGACAACCAATGAGCAGTTCTTC.

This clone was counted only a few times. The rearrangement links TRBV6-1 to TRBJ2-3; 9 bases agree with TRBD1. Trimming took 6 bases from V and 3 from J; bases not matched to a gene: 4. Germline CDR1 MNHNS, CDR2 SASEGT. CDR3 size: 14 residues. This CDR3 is CASRRQGGTDTQYF. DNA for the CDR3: TGTGCCAGCAGGAGACAGGGGGGGACAGATACGCAGTATTTT.

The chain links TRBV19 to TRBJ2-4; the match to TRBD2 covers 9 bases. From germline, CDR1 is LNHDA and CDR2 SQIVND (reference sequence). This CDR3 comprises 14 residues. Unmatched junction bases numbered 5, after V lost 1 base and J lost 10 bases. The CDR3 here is CASSIGDSGGIQYF. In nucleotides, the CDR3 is TGTGCCAGTAGTATAGGGGACAGCGGGGGGATTCAGTACTTC.

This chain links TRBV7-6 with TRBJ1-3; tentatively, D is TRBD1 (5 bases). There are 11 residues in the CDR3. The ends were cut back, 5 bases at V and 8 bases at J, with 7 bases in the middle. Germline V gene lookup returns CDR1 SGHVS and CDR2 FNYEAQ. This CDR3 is CASSGGDTIYF. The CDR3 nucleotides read TGTGCCAGCAGCGGGGGGGACACCATATATTTT.

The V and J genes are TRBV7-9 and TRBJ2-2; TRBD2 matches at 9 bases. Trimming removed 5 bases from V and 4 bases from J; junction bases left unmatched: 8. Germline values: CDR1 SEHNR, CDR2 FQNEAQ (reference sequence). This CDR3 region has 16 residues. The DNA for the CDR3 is TGTGCCAGCAGCGGGCCGCGCGGGGGGGCCACCGGGGAGCTGTTTTTT. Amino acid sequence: CASSGPRGGATGELFF.

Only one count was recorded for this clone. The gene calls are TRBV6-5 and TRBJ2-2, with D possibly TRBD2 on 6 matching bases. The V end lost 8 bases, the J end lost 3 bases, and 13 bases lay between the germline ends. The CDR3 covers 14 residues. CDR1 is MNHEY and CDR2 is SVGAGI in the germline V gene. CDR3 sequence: CASGSGTHTGELFF. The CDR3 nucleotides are TGTGCCAGCGGTTCCGGGACTCACACCGGGGAGCTGTTTTTT.

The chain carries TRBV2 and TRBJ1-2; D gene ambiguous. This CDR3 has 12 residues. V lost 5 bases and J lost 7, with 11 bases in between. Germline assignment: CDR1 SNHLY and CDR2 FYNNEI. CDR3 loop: CASSLSLGGYTF. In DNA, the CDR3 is TGTGCCAGCAGTCTGAGCCTGGGTGGCTACACCTTC. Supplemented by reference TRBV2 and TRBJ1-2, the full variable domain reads EPEVTQTPSHQVTQMGQEVILRCVPISNHLYFYWYRQILGQKVEFLVSFYNNEISEKSEIFDDQFSVERPDGSNFTLKIRSTKLEDSAMYFCASSLSLGGYTFGSGTRLTVV.